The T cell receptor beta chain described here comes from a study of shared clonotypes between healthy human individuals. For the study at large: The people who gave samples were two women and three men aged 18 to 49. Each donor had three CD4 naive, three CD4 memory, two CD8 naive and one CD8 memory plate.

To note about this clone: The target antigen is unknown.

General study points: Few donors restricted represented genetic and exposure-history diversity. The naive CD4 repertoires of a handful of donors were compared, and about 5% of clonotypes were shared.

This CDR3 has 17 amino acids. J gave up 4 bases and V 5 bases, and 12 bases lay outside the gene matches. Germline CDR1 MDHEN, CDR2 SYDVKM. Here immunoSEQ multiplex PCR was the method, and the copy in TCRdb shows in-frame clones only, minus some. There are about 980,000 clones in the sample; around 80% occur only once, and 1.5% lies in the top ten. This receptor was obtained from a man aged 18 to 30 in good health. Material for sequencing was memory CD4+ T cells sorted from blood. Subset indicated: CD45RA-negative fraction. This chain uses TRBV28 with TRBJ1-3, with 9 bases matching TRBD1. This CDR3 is CASSPSRVGQGGNTIYF. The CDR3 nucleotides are TGTGCCAGCAGTCCCTCCCGGGTGGGACAGGGAGGAAACACCATATATTTT. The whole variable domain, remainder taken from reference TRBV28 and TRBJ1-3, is DVKVTQSSRYLVKRTGEKVFLECVQDMDHENMFWYRQDPGLGLRLIYFSYDVKMKEKGDIPEGYSVSREKKERFSLILESASTNQTSMYLCASSPSRVGQGGNTIYFGEGSWLTVV.